The entry below gives a single T cell receptor beta chain sequence along with its context. This entry is derived from a study of blood T cell repertoires in COVID-19. In the study overall: Whether acute or convalescent, the COVID-19 samples came from the United States, Italy and Spain. Sample material is recorded as cDNA or gDNA derived from T cells, B-cell-depleted T cells, or PBMCs.

The CDR3 spans 13 residues. Germline CDR1 is SGHVS and CDR2 is FNYEAQ. V shed 5 bases and J shed 3 bases, with 10 bases lying between them. As originally analysed: For nucleated cells, counts were estimated from reference gene primer amplification. Clones were sequenced by immunoSEQ multiplex PCR, and TCRdb holds only the in-frame ones, with some missing. V and J calls and clone size are as listed in that table; D and trimming were resolved from the DNA. Here the sample spans roughly 63,000 clones, approximately 91% being singletons. The chain links TRBV7-6 to TRBJ2-5; possible D gene TRBD2, 6 bases. This TCR was sampled from a woman aged 45-65 years with active or convalescent COVID-19. Material: peripheral blood. CDR3 sequence: CASSLPGEETQYF. DNA for the CDR3: TGTGCCAGCAGCCTACCGGGAGAAGAGACCCAGTACTTC. Complete variable domain (other parts from reference TRBV7-6 and TRBJ2-5): GAGVSQSPRYKVTKRGQDVALRCDPISGHVSLYWYRQALGQGPEFLTYFNYEAQQDKSGLPNDRFSAERPEGSISTLTIQRTEQRDSAMYRCASSLPGEETQYFGPGTRLLVL.